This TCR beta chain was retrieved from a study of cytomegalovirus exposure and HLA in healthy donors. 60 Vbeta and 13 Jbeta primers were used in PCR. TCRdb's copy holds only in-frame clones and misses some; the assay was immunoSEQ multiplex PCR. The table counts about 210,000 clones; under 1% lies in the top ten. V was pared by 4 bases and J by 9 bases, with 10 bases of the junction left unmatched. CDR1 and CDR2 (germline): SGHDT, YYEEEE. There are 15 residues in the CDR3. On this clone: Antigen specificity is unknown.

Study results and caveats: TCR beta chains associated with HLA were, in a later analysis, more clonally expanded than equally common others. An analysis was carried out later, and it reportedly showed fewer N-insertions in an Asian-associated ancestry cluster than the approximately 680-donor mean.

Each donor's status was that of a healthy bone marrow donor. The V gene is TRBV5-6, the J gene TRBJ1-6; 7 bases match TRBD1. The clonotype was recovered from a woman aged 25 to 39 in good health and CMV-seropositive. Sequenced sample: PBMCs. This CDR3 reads CASSPSDRKVSPLHF. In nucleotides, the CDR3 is TGTGCCAGCAGCCCGTCGGACAGGAAAGTTTCACCCCTCCACTTT. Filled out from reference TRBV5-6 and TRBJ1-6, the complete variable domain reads DAGVTQSPTHLIKTRGQQVTLRCSPKSGHDTVSWYQQALGQGPQFIFQYYEEEERQRGNFPDRFSGHQFPNYSSELNVNALLLGDSALYLCASSPSDRKVSPLHFGNGTRLTVT.